This entry lists 32 T cell receptor beta chains sequenced from one sample in a study of blood T cell repertoires in COVID-19. TCRdb keeps only in-frame clones here, not all; method: immunoSEQ multiplex PCR. Of approximately 110,000 clones detected, roughly 76% appear once; the ten largest clones hold 7.5% to 10%. Sequencing was done on a sample of peripheral blood. The receptors stem from a woman aged 65 to 85 with acute or convalescent COVID-19.

The genes are TRBV5-1 and TRBJ1-2; tentative D call: TRBD1 (6 bases). CDR1 and CDR2 (germline): SGHRS, YFSETQ. The CDR3 has 15 amino acids. V was cut by 2 bases and J by 4 bases, with 15 bases left in between. CDR3 protein: CASSFGTPLGYGYTF. The CDR3 DNA reads TGCGCCAGCAGCTTTGGGACACCCCTAGGCTATGGCTACACCTTC.

The V gene is TRBV3-1 (or the pseudogene TRBV3-2), the J gene TRBJ1-1; a weak D match, TRBD1 (6 bases). CDR3 length: 15 residues. Between the trimmed V and J ends, which lost 3 bases and 3 bases, there was a span of 14 bases. Germline V gives CDR1 LGHDT, CDR2 YNNKEL (reference sequence). The CDR3 loop reads CASSQRGGSDTEAFF. The CDR3 nucleotides are TGTGCCAGCAGCCAGAGGGGGGGATCGGACACTGAAGCTTTCTTT.

The rearrangement uses TRBV5-1 and TRBJ2-1, with 8 bases fitting TRBD2. The CDR3 consists of 19 residues. The V and J ends lost 0 bases and 3 bases, in that order; junction bases with no gene match: 14. Germline V lookup: CDR1 SGHRS, CDR2 YFSETQ. The CDR3 DNA sequence: TGCGCCAGCAGCTTGGACCTACTTTTAGGGACTAGGGGCTACAATGAGCAGTTCTTC. The encoded protein is CASSLDLLLGTRGYNEQFF.

This clone has a single count. This chain links TRBV3-1 (or the pseudogene TRBV3-2) with TRBJ2-2, with no clear D. This CDR3 comprises 15 residues. Germline V gene data show CDR1 as LGHDT and CDR2 as YNNKEL (reference sequence). V was trimmed by 1 base and J by 0 bases, leaving 6 bases between them. CDR3 in amino acids: CASSQGAPNTGELFF. The DNA of the CDR3 is TGTGCCAGCAGCCAAGGGGCCCCGAACACCGGGGAGCTGTTTTTT.

The rearrangement uses TRBV7-2 and TRBJ2-5; the D is unclear. The CDR3 spans 12 residues. Looked up from germline, CDR1 is SGHTA and CDR2 is FQGNSA. Trimming stripped 4 bases from V and 4 bases from J, with 7 bases between. The CDR3, as DNA: TGTGCCAGCAGCTGGCCGCCAGAGACCCAGTACTTC. This translates into CASSWPPETQYF.

This chain connects TRBV12-3 or TRBV12-4 to TRBJ1-1; no clear D gene. The ends were cut back, 3 bases at V and 1 base at J, with 6 bases in the middle. CDR3 length: 13 residues. CDR3 nucleotide sequence: TGTGCCAGCAGTTTTTTCGGGAACACTGAAGCTTTCTTT. Protein product: CASSFFGNTEAFF.

V and J are TRBV30 and TRBJ2-2; 10 bases are a match to TRBD1. This CDR3 has 14 amino acids. Germline assignment: CDR1 GTSNPN and CDR2 SVGIG (reference sequence). The junction had 3 bases not matched to a gene; V was cut back by 8 bases and J by 0 bases. The CDR3 DNA reads TGTGCCGGGACAGGGGATACGAACACCGGGGAGCTGTTTTTT. It translates to CAGTGDTNTGELFF. Complete variable domain (other parts from reference TRBV30 and TRBJ2-2): SQTIHQWPATLVQPVGSPLSLECTVEGTSNPNLYWYRQAAGRGLQLLFYSVGIGQISSEVPQNLSASRPQDRQFILSSKKLLLSDSGFYLCAGTGDTNTGELFFGEGSRLTVL.

The J gene is TRBJ2-2, the V gene TRBV6-5; maybe TRBD1 (6 bases). The CDR3 runs to 13 residues. The ends were cut back, 5 bases at V and 6 bases at J, with 10 bases in the middle. CDR1 is MNHEY and CDR2 is SVGAGI in the germline V gene. CDR3 amino acids: CASSNRVAGELFF. CDR3 in DNA: TGTGCCAGCAGTAACAGGGTGGCCGGGGAGCTGTTTTTT.

The chain employs TRBV6-5 and TRBJ2-4; D may be TRBD1 (5 bases). CDR3 length: 16 amino acids. Trimming cost V 2 bases and J 0 bases, with 11 bases left between them. Germline V gene data show CDR1 as MNHEY and CDR2 as SVGAGI. This CDR3 reads CASSYGAAIAKNIQYF. DNA of the CDR3: TGTGCCAGCAGTTACGGGGCTGCGATAGCCAAAAACATTCAGTACTTC.

This clone turned up a few times. The rearrangement links TRBV19 to TRBJ2-5, with no clear D. The ends were cut back, 1 base at V and 5 bases at J, with 5 bases in the middle. CDR3 length: 12 residues. CDR1 is LNHDA and CDR2 is SQIVND in the germline V gene (reference sequence). The CDR3 sequence is CASSIGEETQYF. The CDR3 nucleotides are TGTGCCAGTAGTATAGGAGAGGAGACCCAGTACTTC. Full variable domain (outside the CDR3, taken from reference TRBV19 and TRBJ2-5): DGGITQSPKYLFRKEGQNVTLSCEQNLNHDAMYWYRQDPGQGLRLIYYSQIVNDFQKGDIAEGYSVSREKKESFPLTVTSAQKNPTAFYLCASSIGEETQYFGPGTRLLVL.

The chain combines TRBV5-4 with TRBJ2-7; 7 nucleotides agree with TRBD1. The CDR3 is 14 residues long. Germline CDR1 SGHNT, CDR2 YYREEE (reference sequence). The trim removed 2 bases at V and 3 bases at J, leaving 5 bases unmatched. The CDR3 DNA reads TGTGCCAGCAGCTTTGAGGGGGCGATCTACGAGCAGTACTTC. Residues: CASSFEGAIYEQYF.

This sequence joins TRBV24-1 and TRBJ2-1; 8 bases match TRBD1. This CDR3 comprises 13 residues. Germline values: CDR1 KGHDR, CDR2 SFDVKD. The V segment lost 9 bases and the J segment 0 bases; nucleotides outside the gene matches: 0. The CDR3 nucleotides read TGTGCCACCGGGACAGGCTCCTACAATGAGCAGTTCTTC. Its translation: CATGTGSYNEQFF.

This chain links TRBV3-1 (or the pseudogene TRBV3-2) with TRBJ2-5; 13 positions agree with TRBD2. Germline V gene sequence: CDR1 LGHDT, CDR2 YNNKEL (reference sequence). V was clipped by 3 bases and J by 4 bases; unmatched bases: 11. This CDR3 has 18 residues. The CDR3: CASSQLLGLAGDRETQYF. CDR3 in DNA: TGTGCCAGCAGCCAGCTCCTAGGACTAGCGGGGGATCGAGAGACCCAGTACTTC.

This chain joins TRBV5-6 and TRBJ2-2, with 12 bases that match TRBD2. J lost 9 bases, V lost 0 bases, and 3 bases had no gene match. The CDR3 loop spans 15 amino acids. Per the germline V gene, CDR1 is SGHDT and CDR2 is YYEEEE. The CDR3 DNA is TGTGCCAGCAGCTTGGGACTAGCGGGGGCCAGGGAGCTGTTTTTT. Translated: CASSLGLAGARELFF.

The chain uses TRBV2 and TRBJ2-5; TRBD2 matches at 9 bases. CDR1 and CDR2 (germline): SNHLY, FYNNEI. The CDR3 extends over 12 amino acids. The V and J ends lost 11 bases and 7 bases, in that order; junction bases with no gene match: 8. CDR3 loop: CAGGPGLATQYF. The CDR3 DNA follows: TGTGCCGGAGGGCCGGGACTAGCGACCCAGTACTTC.

There are a few counts of this clone. The rearrangement links TRBV5-1 to TRBJ1-6; tentatively, D is TRBD1 (5 bases). Germline V CDR1 and CDR2: SGHRS, YFSETQ. This CDR3 comprises 20 residues. The V and J ends lost 4 bases and 0 bases respectively, with 23 bases between them. Written as DNA, the CDR3 is TGCGCCAGCAGCGTACGACAGTTAACGGGAGGCGGCTCCTATAATTCACCCCTCCACTTT. Its protein is CASSVRQLTGGGSYNSPLHF.

The chain recombines TRBV29-1 with TRBJ2-3; TRBD2 matches at 8 bases. Losses at the gene ends were 4 bases for V and 6 bases for J; bases not matched to a gene: 9. Per the germline V gene, CDR1 is SQVTM and CDR2 is ANQGSEA. The CDR3 runs 14 residues. CDR3 amino acids: CSVVRRGEGDTQYF. The CDR3 DNA reads TGCAGCGTTGTACGGCGGGGGGAGGGGGATACGCAGTATTTT.

The chain recombines TRBV7-2 with TRBJ1-2; D is unclear. This CDR3 is 15 amino acids long. CDR1 is SGHTA and CDR2 is FQGNSA in the germline V gene. V lost 0 bases, J lost 0 bases, and 8 bases lay in between. The DNA of the CDR3 is TGTGCCAGCAGCTTAGCGCCCCCGGCTAACTATGGCTACACCTTC. Translating it yields CASSLAPPANYGYTF.

This chain connects TRBV27 to TRBJ1-5; possibly TRBD1 for D (6 bases). V shed 3 bases and J shed 6 bases, with 15 bases lying between them. The CDR3 loop spans 15 amino acids. Germline V gives CDR1 MNHEY, CDR2 SMNVEV (reference sequence). For the CDR3, the DNA is TGTGCCAGCAGTTTGGGCAGGGGCCTCGGTCAGCCCCAGCATTTT. Translated, it gives CASSLGRGLGQPQHF.

The chain has TRBV7-9 and TRBJ2-1; 10 nucleotides match TRBD2. Germline values: CDR1 SEHNR, CDR2 FQNEAQ (reference sequence). The CDR3 runs to 16 residues. After removal of 4 bases from V and 3 bases from J, the junction contained 6 bases not matched to a gene. The CDR3 region is CASSSFTSGDYNEQFF. In DNA, the CDR3 is TGTGCCAGCAGCTCGTTTACTAGCGGGGACTACAATGAGCAGTTCTTC.

The chain uses TRBV2 and TRBJ1-3; TRBD1 might be the D (5 bases). The CDR3 runs 13 residues. The V end was cut by 3 bases, the J end by 2 bases, with 5 bases between. Per the germline V gene, CDR1 is SNHLY and CDR2 is FYNNEI. CDR3 sequence: CASSDRAGNTIYF. CDR3 sequence (DNA): TGTGCCAGCAGTGACAGGGCTGGAAACACCATATATTTT. Looking up the rest from reference TRBV2 and TRBJ1-3 gives the full variable domain: EPEVTQTPSHQVTQMGQEVILRCVPISNHLYFYWYRQILGQKVEFLVSFYNNEISEKSEIFDDQFSVERPDGSNFTLKIRSTKLEDSAMYFCASSDRAGNTIYFGEGSWLTVV.

This clone was found once. CDR3 nucleotides: TGTGCCAGCAGTTACCCCTCGGCGGGAGAAGAGACCCAGTACTTC. Its protein is CASSYPSAGEETQYF. The chain is built from TRBV6-5 and TRBJ2-5, with 7 bases aligning to TRBD2. Germline V gives CDR1 MNHEY, CDR2 SVGAGI. This CDR3 region has 15 residues. With V trimmed by 2 bases and J by 3 bases, 6 bases remained unmatched.

The V call is TRBV11-3, the J call TRBJ2-3; 9 bases align to TRBD2. V shed 0 bases, J shed 2 bases, and the junction held 15 bases outside the gene matches. The CDR3 spans 20 residues. The germline CDR1 and CDR2 sequences are SGHNT and YENEEA. The DNA for the CDR3 is TGTGCCAGCAGCTTAGAGTTGGGTGGAGCGGGAGGCTTTCTCACAGATACGCAGTATTTT. Protein: CASSLELGGAGGFLTDTQYF.

A single count supports this clone. The V and J genes are TRBV2 and TRBJ2-1; D remains ambiguous. This CDR3 has 15 amino acids. CDR1 SNHLY and CDR2 FYNNEI come from the germline V gene. V shed 8 bases and J shed 1 base, with 15 bases lying between them. The CDR3 loop reads CASGRGQVSYNEQFF. CDR3 bases: TGTGCCAGCGGTCGTGGGCAGGTTTCCTACAATGAGCAGTTCTTC.

This clone has a single count. The J gene is TRBJ2-7, the V gene TRBV27, with D perhaps TRBD2 (6 bases). Germline loops: CDR1 MNHEY, CDR2 SMNVEV (reference sequence). CDR3 length: 14 residues. The ends were cut back, 4 bases at V and 5 bases at J, with 15 bases in the middle. In DNA, the CDR3 is TGTGCCAGCAGTTCCCTCGGGGGAATAGACGAGCAGTACTTC. Translation gives CASSSLGGIDEQYF.

Written as DNA, the CDR3 is TGTGCCAGTAGTATAGAGGGGACAGCGTACAATGAGCAGTTCTTC. This gives the protein CASSIEGTAYNEQFF. The V call is TRBV19, the J call TRBJ2-1, with TRBD1 matching 7 bases. CDR1 is LNHDA, CDR2 SQIVND, per germline (reference sequence). V shed 0 bases and J 4 bases; nucleotides not matched to a gene: 3. The CDR3 runs to 15 residues.

The genes are TRBV2 and TRBJ1-2; 7 bases are a match to TRBD1. There are 12 residues in the CDR3. Trimming took 8 bases from V and 6 from J; bases not matched to a gene: 6. The germline CDR1 and CDR2 sequences are SNHLY and FYNNEI. CDR3 nucleotides: TGTGCCAGCGGAGACAGGGCGGATGGCTACACCTTC. It codes for CASGDRADGYTF.

V and J are TRBV11-2 and TRBJ2-6, with 8 positions matching TRBD1. J lost 0 bases, V lost 4 bases, and 8 bases had no gene match. The CDR3 is 18 residues long. In germline, CDR1 is SGHAT, CDR2 FQNNGV. CDR3 in DNA: TGTGCCAGCAGCTCGGTCAGGGGGCCCTCCTCTGGGGCCAACGTCCTGACTTTC. Residues: CASSSVRGPSSGANVLTF.

V usage is TRBV19 and J usage is TRBJ2-5; 13 bases agree with TRBD2. This CDR3 has 15 residues. Germline V gives CDR1 LNHDA, CDR2 SQIVND (reference sequence). The V segment lost 5 bases and the J segment 6 bases; nucleotides outside the gene matches: 6. The CDR3 here is CASSHTSGGEKTQYF. The CDR3 DNA reads TGTGCCAGTAGTCATACTAGCGGGGGGGAGAAGACCCAGTACTTC.

The chain links TRBV19 to TRBJ1-4, with D possibly being TRBD1 (5 bases). Trimming cost V 4 bases and J 2 bases, with 11 bases left between them. This CDR3 contains 15 residues. Germline CDR1 LNHDA, CDR2 SQIVND (reference sequence). CDR3 sequence (DNA): TGTGCCAGTAGTACCCGACAGAATACTAATGAAAAACTGTTTTTT. Its protein is CASSTRQNTNEKLFF.

This chain connects TRBV15 to TRBJ2-1; perhaps TRBD1 as D (6 bases). The CDR3 is 13 amino acids. Germline V CDR1 and CDR2: LNHNV, YYDKDF (reference sequence). V lost 10 bases and J lost 4, with 14 bases in between. CDR3 loop: CAIRDTSYNEQFF. Here the CDR3 DNA reads TGTGCCATCCGGGACACCTCATACAATGAGCAGTTCTTC.

The V call is TRBV5-1, the J call TRBJ1-3, with 8 positions matching TRBD1. V shed 4 bases, J shed 3 bases, and the junction held 6 bases outside the gene matches. Germline V gives CDR1 SGHRS, CDR2 YFSETQ. The CDR3 has 15 residues. Here the CDR3 DNA reads TGCGCCAGCAGCCCCCGGACAGGGAGTGGAAACACCATATATTTT. Translating it yields CASSPRTGSGNTIYF.